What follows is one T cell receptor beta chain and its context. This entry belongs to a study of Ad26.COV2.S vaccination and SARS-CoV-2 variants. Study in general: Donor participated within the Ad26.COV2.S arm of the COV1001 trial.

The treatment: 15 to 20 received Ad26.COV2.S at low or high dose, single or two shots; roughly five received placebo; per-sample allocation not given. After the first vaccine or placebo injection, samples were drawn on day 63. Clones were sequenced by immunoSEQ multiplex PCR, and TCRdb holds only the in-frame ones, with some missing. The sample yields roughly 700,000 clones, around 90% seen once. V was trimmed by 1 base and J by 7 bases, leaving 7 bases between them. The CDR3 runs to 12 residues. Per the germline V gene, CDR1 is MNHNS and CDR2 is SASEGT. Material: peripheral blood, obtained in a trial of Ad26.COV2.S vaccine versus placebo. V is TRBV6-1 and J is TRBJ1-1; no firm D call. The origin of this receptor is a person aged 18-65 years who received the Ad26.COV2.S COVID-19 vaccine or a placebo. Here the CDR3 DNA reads TGTGCCAGCAGTGAAGGACACTTTGAAGCTTTCTTT. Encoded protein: CASSEGHFEAFF.